The TCR beta chain under discussion was sequenced for a study of beta chain features in type 1 diabetes. This clone was counted ten times or more. A far larger clone is off by one base, so a read error is likely. Other nucleotide sequences from this sample produce the same CDR3. CD45RO/CCR7/CD25/CD127/CD95/CD27 sorting isolated CD4+ naive, central memory, regulatory and stem cell-like memory cells. Populations isolated by sorting all had purity greater than 95%. TCRB transcripts that were expressed got sequenced, as all of the isolated RNA had been reverse transcribed. TCRdb's copy holds only in-frame clones and misses some; the assay was immunoSEQ multiplex PCR. The sample has 150,000 to 180,000 clones; approximately 12% are singletons. Per germline, CDR1 MGHRA and CDR2 YSYEKL. The CDR3 is 9 residues long.

The chain couples TRBV4-1 to TRBJ2-1; D gene unclear. The sequence derives from a man between 18 and 29 years old in good health. The sample taken for sequencing was central memory CD4+ T cells from blood. CDR3 region: CASSQDAIF. The DNA for the CDR3 is TGCGCCAGCAGCCAAGATGCCATCTTC.